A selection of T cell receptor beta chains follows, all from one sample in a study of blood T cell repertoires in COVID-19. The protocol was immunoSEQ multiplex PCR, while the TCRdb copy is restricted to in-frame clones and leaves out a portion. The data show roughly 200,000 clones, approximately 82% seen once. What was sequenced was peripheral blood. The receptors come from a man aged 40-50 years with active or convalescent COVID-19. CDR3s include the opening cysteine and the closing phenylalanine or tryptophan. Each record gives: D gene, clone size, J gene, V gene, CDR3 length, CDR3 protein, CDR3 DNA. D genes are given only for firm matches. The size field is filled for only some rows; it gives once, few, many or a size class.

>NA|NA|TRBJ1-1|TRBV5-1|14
CASSLDRANTEAFF
TGCGCCAGCAGCTTGGACAGAGCGAACACTGAAGCTTTCTTT
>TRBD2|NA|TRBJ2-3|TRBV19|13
CASSSLGGDTQYF
TGTGCCAGTAGCAGTTTGGGGGGGGATACGCAGTATTTT
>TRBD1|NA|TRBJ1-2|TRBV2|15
CASSGSDRANYGYTF
TGTGCCAGCAGCGGGTCGGACAGGGCTAACTATGGCTACACCTTC
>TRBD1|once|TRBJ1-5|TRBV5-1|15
CASSPGGEGNQPQHF
TGCGCCAGCAGCCCAGGGGGTGAGGGCAATCAGCCCCAGCATTTT
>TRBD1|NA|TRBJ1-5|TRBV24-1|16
CATSDPGQGYNQPQHF
TGTGCCACCAGTGACCCAGGACAGGGGTACAATCAGCCCCAGCATTTT
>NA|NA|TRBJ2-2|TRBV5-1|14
CASSRDSNTGELFF
TGCGCCAGCAGCCGGGACTCGAACACCGGGGAGCTGTTTTTT
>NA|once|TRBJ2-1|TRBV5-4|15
CASSLGPTSYNEQFF
TGTGCCAGCAGCTTGGGTCCGACTAGTTACAATGAGCAGTTCTTC
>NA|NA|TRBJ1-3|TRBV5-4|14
CASSPASSGNTIYF
TGTGCCAGCAGCCCAGCGAGCTCTGGAAACACCATATATTTT
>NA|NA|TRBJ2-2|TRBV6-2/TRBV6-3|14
CASSYQWGHGELFF
TGTGCCAGCAGTTACCAATGGGGGCACGGGGAGCTGTTTTTT
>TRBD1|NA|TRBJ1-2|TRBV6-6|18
CASSRSVPGQGAYYGYTF
TGTGCCAGCAGTAGATCTGTCCCTGGGCAGGGGGCATACTATGGCTACACCTTC
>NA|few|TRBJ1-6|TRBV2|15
CASSSGPGYNSPLHF
TGTGCCAGCAGTTCAGGACCGGGGTATAATTCACCCCTCCACTTT
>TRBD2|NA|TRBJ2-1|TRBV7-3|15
CASSPYWAGVNEQFF
TGTGCCAGCAGCCCTTACTGGGCGGGAGTCAATGAGCAGTTCTTC
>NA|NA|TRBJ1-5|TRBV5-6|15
CASSWGQGGNQPQHF
TGTGCCAGCAGCTGGGGGCAGGGAGGCAATCAGCCCCAGCATTTT
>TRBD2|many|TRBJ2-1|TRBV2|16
CASSEQTSGGNNEQFF
TGTGCCAGCAGCGAGCAGACTAGCGGAGGAAACAATGAGCAGTTCTTC
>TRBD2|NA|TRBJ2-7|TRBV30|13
CAWARGALDEQYF
TGTGCCTGGGCGCGGGGGGCCTTAGATGAGCAGTACTTC
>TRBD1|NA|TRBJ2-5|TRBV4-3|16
CASSQEPRQGRETQYF
TGCGCCAGCAGCCAAGAGCCCCGACAGGGGAGGGAGACCCAGTACTTC